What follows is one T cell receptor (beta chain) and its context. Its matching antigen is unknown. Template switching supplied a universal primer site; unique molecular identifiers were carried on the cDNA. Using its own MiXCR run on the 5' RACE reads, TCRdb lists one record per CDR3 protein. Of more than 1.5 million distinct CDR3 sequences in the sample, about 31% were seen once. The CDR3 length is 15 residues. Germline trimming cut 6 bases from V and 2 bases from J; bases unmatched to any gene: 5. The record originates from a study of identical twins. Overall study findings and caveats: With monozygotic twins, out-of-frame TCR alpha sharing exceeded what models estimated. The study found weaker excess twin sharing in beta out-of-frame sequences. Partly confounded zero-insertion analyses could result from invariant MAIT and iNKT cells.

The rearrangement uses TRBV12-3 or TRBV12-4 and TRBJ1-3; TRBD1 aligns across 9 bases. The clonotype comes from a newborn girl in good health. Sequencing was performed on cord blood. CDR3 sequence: CASRPDRGAGNTIYF. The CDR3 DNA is TGTGCCAGCAGACCGGACAGGGGAGCTGGAAACACCATATATTTT.